These 27 T cell receptor beta chains were all obtained from the same sample, sequenced in a study of blood T cell repertoires in COVID-19. Measured with immunoSEQ multiplex PCR; TCRdb has only the in-frame clones, and not every one. This table has about 200,000 clones, 85% appearing once. Sequences were obtained from peripheral blood. The receptor set was obtained from a man between 60 and 75 years old with COVID-19, enrolled during active disease.

The rearrangement joins TRBV5-1 to TRBJ1-2, with 7 bases aligning to TRBD1. V gave up 3 bases and J gave up 2 bases; unmatched junction bases: 7. The germline CDR1 and CDR2 sequences are SGHRS and YFSETQ. The CDR3 totals 15 residues. CDR3 bases: TGCGCCAGCAGCTCAGCACAGACAGGGAACTATGGCTACACCTTC. Its protein is CASSSAQTGNYGYTF.

This rearrangement joins TRBV5-1 to TRBJ1-1, with TRBD1 as a possible D gene (5 bases). The V end was cut by 4 bases, the J end by 5 bases, with 18 bases between. Germline V gene sequence: CDR1 SGHRS, CDR2 YFSETQ. CDR3 length: 15 residues. CDR3 DNA sequence: TGCGCCAGCAGCCCCGGAGGGGTGGCGCAAACTGAAGCTTTCTTT. It translates to CASSPGGVAQTEAFF.

The rearrangement links TRBV19 to TRBJ2-5; 9 nucleotides agree with TRBD1. Germline trimming cut 5 bases from V and 6 bases from J; bases unmatched to any gene: 16. The CDR3 runs 17 residues. Germline V lookup: CDR1 LNHDA, CDR2 SQIVND (reference sequence). For the CDR3, the DNA is TGTGCCAGTAGTTCCCTATTCCGGGACAGGGAAGTGCAGACCCAGTACTTC. Translating it yields CASSSLFRDREVQTQYF.

The genes are TRBV6-6 and TRBJ2-4; TRBD1 matches 8 bases. CDR1 is MNHNY and CDR2 is SVGAGI in the germline V gene (reference sequence). After removal of 6 bases from V and 2 bases from J, the junction contained 9 bases not matched to a gene. CDR3 length: 16 residues. The CDR3 sequence: CASSPGQGRSKNIQYF. CDR3 DNA sequence: TGTGCCAGCAGCCCCGGACAGGGTCGTTCCAAAAACATTCAGTACTTC.

The genes are TRBV19 and TRBJ1-1; D possibly corresponds to TRBD1 (6 bases). CDR1 LNHDA and CDR2 SQIVND come from the germline V gene (reference sequence). This CDR3 region has 15 residues. Trimming stripped 3 bases from V and 4 bases from J, with 15 bases between. The CDR3 coding sequence is TGTGCCAGTAGTATGGGGGTCGAGGGGGTCACTGAAGCTTTCTTT. Its protein product is CASSMGVEGVTEAFF.

This clone came up once. The chain recombines TRBV5-5 with TRBJ1-5; D not resolved. Trimming left V 0 bases short and J 4 bases short, with 11 bases between. This CDR3 spans 15 amino acids. Germline lookup yields CDR1 SGHKS and CDR2 YYEKEE (reference sequence). CDR3 sequence (DNA): TGTGCCAGCAGCTTGGCCGTGGCGGCGAATCAGCCCCAGCATTTT. Translation: CASSLAVAANQPQHF.

CDR3 sequence: CASSKTQNRGTEAFF. The CDR3 bases are TGTGCCAGCAGCAAAACCCAGAACCGAGGGACTGAAGCTTTCTTT. The rearrangement links TRBV7-9 to TRBJ1-1; D gene uncertain. Germline values: CDR1 SEHNR, CDR2 FQNEAQ (reference sequence). V lost 5 bases and J 5 bases, leaving 18 bases between the germline ends. CDR3 length: 15 amino acids.

The J gene is TRBJ2-1, the V gene TRBV24-1; 8 nucleotides match TRBD2. Per germline, CDR1 KGHDR and CDR2 SFDVKD. The trim removed 5 bases at V and 5 bases at J, leaving 16 bases unmatched. There are 18 residues in the CDR3. CDR3 sequence: CATSAKKPGTRLDNEQFF. CDR3 in DNA: TGTGCCACCAGTGCTAAAAAGCCCGGGACTAGACTCGACAATGAGCAGTTCTTC.

This clone was recorded a few times. The chain combines TRBV29-1 with TRBJ1-2, with 8 positions matching TRBD1. The germline V gene has CDR1 SQVTM and CDR2 ANQGSEA. Trimming cost V 3 bases and J 7 bases; bases outside gene matches: 10. This CDR3 has 14 residues. The CDR3 loop reads CSVDHQGALSGYTF. Written as DNA, the CDR3 is TGCAGCGTTGATCACCAGGGGGCACTGAGTGGCTACACCTTC.

Comment on this clone: Other DNA sequences from this sample encode an identical CDR3 as well. The V call is TRBV5-1, the J call TRBJ2-7, with D possibly TRBD1 on 5 matching bases. V was clipped by 1 base and J by 4 bases, with 9 bases between them. The CDR3 consists of 13 residues. CDR1 is SGHRS and CDR2 is YFSETQ in the germline V gene. The CDR3 loop is CASSLTGPYEQYF. The CDR3 coding sequence is TGCGCCAGCAGCTTGACAGGCCCATACGAGCAGTACTTC. The full variable domain, its missing parts supplied by reference TRBV5-1 and TRBJ2-7, is KAGVTQTPRYLIKTRGQQVTLSCSPISGHRSVSWYQQTPGQGLQFLFEYFSETQRNKGNFPGRFSGRQFSNSRSEMNVSTLELGDSALYLCASSLTGPYEQYFGPGTRLTVT.

The chain joins TRBV13 to TRBJ1-6; TRBD1 is a possible D gene (6 bases). The CDR3 covers 16 residues. CDR1 is PRHDT and CDR2 is FYEKMQ in the germline V gene (reference sequence). The germline V and J ends were trimmed by 4 bases and 1 base, with 11 bases remaining between them. CDR3 sequence: CASSSTGRSYNSPLHF. CDR3 bases: TGTGCCAGCAGCTCGACAGGCCGGTCCTATAATTCACCCCTCCACTTT. Complete variable domain (other parts from reference TRBV13 and TRBJ1-6): AAGVIQSPRHLIKEKRETATLKCYPIPRHDTVYWYQQGPGQDPQFLISFYEKMQSDKGSIPDRFSAQQFSDYHSELNMSSLELGDSALYFCASSSTGRSYNSPLHFGNGTRLTVT.

J is TRBJ2-7 and V is TRBV5-4, with D possibly TRBD1 on 7 matching bases. Between the trimmed V and J ends, which lost 6 bases and 2 bases, there was a span of 12 bases. Germline CDR1 and CDR2: SGHNT and YYREEE (reference sequence). There are 13 residues in the CDR3. CDR3 DNA: TGTGCCAGCACCTCCAGGGGGGCCTACGAGCAGTACTTC. This translates into CASTSRGAYEQYF. The entire variable domain, with the rest obtained from reference TRBV5-4 and TRBJ2-7, is as follows: ETGVTQSPTHLIKTRGQQVTLRCSSQSGHNTVSWYQQALGQGPQFIFQYYREEENGRGNFPPRFSGLQFPNYSSELNVNALELDDSALYLCASTSRGAYEQYFGPGTRLTVT.

This chain connects TRBV25-1 to TRBJ2-7; D might be TRBD2 (6 bases). Germline CDR1 MGHDK, CDR2 SYGVNS. The CDR3 sequence is 14 residues long. The V end lost 6 bases, the J end lost 0 bases, and 12 bases lay between the germline ends. The CDR3 DNA sequence: TGTGCCAGCAGCTTATCCGGGAGCTCCTACGAGCAGTACTTC. Protein sequence: CASSLSGSSYEQYF.

This clone was seen only once. The chain recombines TRBV14 with TRBJ1-1; TRBD1 is a possible D gene (6 bases). The CDR3 spans 12 residues. Germline V gene data show CDR1 as SGHDN and CDR2 as FVKESK. V lost 7 bases and J 5 bases, leaving 11 bases between the germline ends. CDR3 residues: CASIKGGTEAFF. In DNA form, the CDR3 reads TGTGCCAGCATCAAAGGGGGTACTGAAGCTTTCTTT.

This clone was recorded only once. The gene calls are TRBV2 and TRBJ1-1; 8 bases are a match to TRBD1. The CDR3 covers 14 residues. V was pared by 3 bases and J by 2 bases, with 2 bases of the junction left unmatched. Germline V lookup: CDR1 SNHLY, CDR2 FYNNEI. The CDR3 loop reads CASSDRGLNTEAFF. Here the CDR3 DNA reads TGTGCCAGCAGTGACAGGGGGCTTAACACTGAAGCTTTCTTT. Filled out from reference TRBV2 and TRBJ1-1, the complete variable domain reads EPEVTQTPSHQVTQMGQEVILRCVPISNHLYFYWYRQILGQKVEFLVSFYNNEISEKSEIFDDQFSVERPDGSNFTLKIRSTKLEDSAMYFCASSDRGLNTEAFFGQGTRLTVV.

The V call is TRBV7-9, the J call TRBJ2-2; the match to TRBD1 covers 9 bases. Looked up from germline, CDR1 is SEHNR and CDR2 is FQNEAQ (reference sequence). The trim removed 5 bases at V and 2 bases at J, leaving 3 bases unmatched. The length of the CDR3 is 15 residues. The CDR3 region has the DNA TGTGCCAGCAGCACACAGGGGGCAAACACCGGGGAGCTGTTTTTT. Protein: CASSTQGANTGELFF.

The chain joins TRBV2 to TRBJ1-2, with 9 nucleotides matching TRBD1. The germline gives CDR1 SNHLY, CDR2 FYNNEI. This CDR3 region has 15 residues. Germline trimming cut 4 bases from V and 0 bases from J; bases unmatched to any gene: 3. CDR3 loop: CASSARQGANYGYTF. The CDR3 nucleotides are TGTGCCAGCAGTGCCCGACAGGGGGCTAACTATGGCTACACCTTC.

This chain uses TRBV6-6 with TRBJ2-1; 9 bases map to TRBD2. The germline gives CDR1 MNHNY, CDR2 SVGAGI (reference sequence). Trimming cost V 2 bases and J 5 bases; bases outside gene matches: 7. The CDR3 consists of 16 residues. The CDR3 DNA reads TGTGCCAGCAGTTACCCCCCCAGCGGGAGGAACAATGAGCAGTTCTTC. Translated, it gives CASSYPPSGRNNEQFF.

The V gene is TRBV4-3, the J gene TRBJ1-5; a possible D gene is TRBD1 (5 bases). The germline CDR1 and CDR2 sequences are LGHNA and YSLEER. The CDR3 has 14 amino acids. The ends were cut back, 2 bases at V and 5 bases at J, with 10 bases in the middle. The CDR3 DNA follows: TGCGCCAGCAGCCAACTGGGGGGTGATCAGCCCCAGCATTTT. Translated, it gives CASSQLGGDQPQHF.

The gene calls are TRBV4-1 and TRBJ2-1, with D uncertain. The V gene's germline CDR1 is MGHRA and CDR2 YSYEKL. The CDR3 is made up of 15 amino acids. V was pared by 0 bases and J by 4 bases, with 10 bases between. The DNA for the CDR3 is TGCGCCAGCAGCCAAGACTCCTCCCTTTACAATGAGCAGTTCTTC. This codes for CASSQDSSLYNEQFF.

V and J are TRBV6-5 and TRBJ1-2, with D perhaps TRBD1 (6 bases). With 6 bases removed from V and 1 base from J, the gap between germline ends came to 12 bases. The CDR3 extends over 14 amino acids. The V gene's germline CDR1 is MNHEY and CDR2 SVGAGI. In DNA form, the CDR3 reads TGTGCCAGCAGCCGCGGACAGTTTAACTATGGCTACACCTTC. This codes for CASSRGQFNYGYTF.

This clone was counted only a few times. The chain couples TRBV7-9 to TRBJ2-3, with TRBD2 identical over 7 bases. This CDR3 is 16 amino acids long. The trim removed 1 base at V and 1 base at J, leaving 5 bases unmatched. Germline-derived CDR1 and CDR2 are SEHNR and FQNEAQ (reference sequence). The chain's CDR3 is CASSLDPSGGTDTQYF. CDR3 sequence (DNA): TGTGCCAGCAGCTTAGACCCTAGCGGAGGCACAGATACGCAGTATTTT.

V and J are TRBV27 and TRBJ2-7; TRBD2 might be the D (5 bases). V was pared by 5 bases and J by 5 bases, with 16 bases between. The CDR3 has 14 residues. Germline values: CDR1 MNHEY, CDR2 SMNVEV (reference sequence). CDR3 residues: CASSHLARENEQYF. DNA for the CDR3: TGTGCCAGCAGTCACCTCGCGAGGGAGAACGAGCAGTACTTC.

The chain is built from TRBV5-1 and TRBJ1-5; D gene ambiguous. This CDR3 is built from 13 residues. Trimming removed 0 bases from V and 5 bases from J, with 6 bases in between. The V gene's germline CDR1 is SGHRS and CDR2 YFSETQ. CDR3 region: CASSLDNDQPQHF. Written as DNA, the CDR3 is TGCGCCAGCAGCTTGGACAACGATCAGCCCCAGCATTTT.

J is TRBJ1-1 and V is TRBV5-1; the match to TRBD1 covers 8 bases. The length of the CDR3 is 13 residues. Germline loops: CDR1 SGHRS, CDR2 YFSETQ. V lost 4 bases, J lost 5 bases, and 4 bases stayed unmatched. CDR3 bases: TGCGCCAGCAGCCTGGACAGGGTTACTGAAGCTTTCTTT. Residues: CASSLDRVTEAFF.

The chain recombines TRBV7-2 with TRBJ2-7; 11 bases are shared with TRBD2. Germline V gene data show CDR1 as SGHTA and CDR2 as FQGNSA. V was clipped by 0 bases and J by 1 base; unmatched bases: 8. This CDR3 region has 18 residues. CDR3 protein: CASSLAVAGGPESYEQYF. In nucleotides, the CDR3 is TGTGCCAGCAGCTTAGCTGTAGCGGGAGGGCCGGAATCCTACGAGCAGTACTTC.

The chain employs TRBV6-5 and TRBJ1-6, with TRBD1 matching 10 bases. This CDR3 is 15 amino acids long. CDR1 and CDR2 from the germline V gene are MNHEY and SVGAGI. The trim removed 2 bases at V and 6 bases at J, leaving 1 base unmatched. The CDR3 coding sequence is TGTGCCAGCAGTTACCGGGACAGGGGTAATTCACCCCTCCACTTT. It is translated as CASSYRDRGNSPLHF.